These 28 T cell receptor beta chains were sequenced from one sample in a study of CD8+ T cells in alopecia areata. Following RNA extraction, reverse transcription yielded cDNA that acted as the sequencing template. This table comes from immunoSEQ multiplex PCR, and its TCRdb copy is limited to in-frame clones, with some not included. The sample holds 150,000 or so clones, more than 40% seen once. Sequenced here: CD8+ T cells sorted from blood, sampled at week 0. These receptors came from a human donor with alopecia areata.

This chain uses TRBV6-1 with TRBJ2-7; 9 bases match TRBD1. This CDR3 region has 15 residues. Germline-derived CDR1 and CDR2 are MNHNS and SASEGT. V dropped 3 bases and J dropped 3; count of bases not matched to a gene: 6. The CDR3 bases are TGTGCCAGCAGTGAGAGGGACAGGGCTCGCTACGAGCAGTACTTC. This gives the protein CASSERDRARYEQYF.

V usage is TRBV19 and J usage is TRBJ2-6; weak D call: TRBD2 (5 bases). The CDR3 has 18 residues. V lost 3 bases and J 0 bases, leaving 15 bases between the germline ends. From germline, CDR1 is LNHDA and CDR2 SQIVND (reference sequence). The CDR3 is CASSIHSGRSSGANVLTF. CDR3 coding DNA: TGTGCCAGTAGTATTCACAGCGGACGGAGCTCTGGGGCCAACGTCCTGACTTTC.

The chain has TRBV29-1 and TRBJ1-2, with TRBD1 as a possible D gene (6 bases). The CDR3 totals 13 residues. Germline CDR1 SQVTM, CDR2 ANQGSEA. V gave up 4 bases and J gave up 3 bases, with 12 bases separating them. The CDR3 DNA reads as TGCAGCGTTGGGGGGGGCGCCGACTATGGCTACACCTTC. It is translated as CSVGGGADYGYTF.

About this clone: Other nucleotide sequences from this sample produce the same CDR3. The rearrangement links TRBV29-1 to TRBJ2-5, with 7 bases that match TRBD2. J gave up 3 bases and V 3 bases, and 1 base lay outside the gene matches. Looked up from germline, CDR1 is SQVTM and CDR2 is ANQGSEA. The CDR3 sequence is 12 residues long. The CDR3 here is CSVDRGEETQYF. The CDR3 DNA sequence: TGCAGCGTTGATCGGGGGGAAGAGACCCAGTACTTC.

This chain's CDR3 is CASSLTRGSTDTQYF. As DNA, the CDR3 is TGCGCCAGCAGCTTGACGCGGGGGAGCACAGATACGCAGTATTTT. The rearrangement joins TRBV5-1 to TRBJ2-3, with TRBD2 matching 7 bases. The V segment lost 1 base and the J segment 0 bases; nucleotides outside the gene matches: 2. The CDR3 has 15 residues. The germline V gene has CDR1 SGHRS and CDR2 YFSETQ. Drawing the rest from reference TRBV5-1 and TRBJ2-3, the complete variable domain is KAGVTQTPRYLIKTRGQQVTLSCSPISGHRSVSWYQQTPGQGLQFLFEYFSETQRNKGNFPGRFSGRQFSNSRSEMNVSTLELGDSALYLCASSLTRGSTDTQYFGPGTRLTVL.

Here the CDR3 reads CALGLETGELFF. The CDR3 DNA sequence: TGTGCCCTAGGACTGGAAACCGGGGAGCTGTTTTTT. This rearrangement joins TRBV10-3 to TRBJ2-2; tentative D call: TRBD2 (5 bases). This CDR3 is built from 12 residues. The V gene lost 11 bases and the J gene lost 5 bases, with 12 bases spanning the gap. Germline-derived CDR1 and CDR2 are ENHRY and SYGVKD.

The J gene is TRBJ1-1, the V gene TRBV7-9, with D unclear. CDR1 is SEHNR, CDR2 FQNEAQ, per germline (reference sequence). V lost 5 bases to trimming and J lost 7 bases, with 8 bases between them. This CDR3 spans 11 amino acids. Here the CDR3 reads CASSLGIEAFF. The DNA for the CDR3 is TGTGCCAGCAGCCTAGGTATTGAAGCTTTCTTT.

The chain employs TRBV14 and TRBJ2-7; 8 bases align to TRBD1. This CDR3 spans 15 amino acids. Trimming cost V 1 base and J 5 bases; bases outside gene matches: 7. From germline, CDR1 is SGHDN and CDR2 FVKESK. The CDR3 region has the DNA TGTGCCAGCAGCCAAGGGACAGGGAAGGTCCACGAGCAGTACTTC. This sequence encodes CASSQGTGKVHEQYF.

The V and J genes are TRBV9 and TRBJ2-1, with 9 positions matching TRBD2. The CDR3 is made up of 15 amino acids. The V and J ends lost 6 bases and 6 bases, in that order; junction bases with no gene match: 10. Germline loops: CDR1 SGDLS, CDR2 YYNGEE. The CDR3 region has the DNA TGTGCCAGCACCACCGGTAGCGGGGGATTCAATGAGCAGTTCTTC. It specifies CASTTGSGGFNEQFF.

The chain couples TRBV2 to TRBJ1-2; D is unresolved. The CDR3 has 13 residues. V dropped 1 base and J dropped 2 bases, with 5 bases sitting between them. Germline V gene sequence: CDR1 SNHLY, CDR2 FYNNEI. CDR3 residues: CASSEGANYGYTF. In nucleotides, the CDR3 is TGTGCCAGCAGTGAAGGGGCCAACTATGGCTACACCTTC.

A word on this clone: Relative to the germline gene, one junction end is altered; a read error may explain this. J is TRBJ2-2 and V is TRBV5-6; 7 bases agree with TRBD1. Germline loops: CDR1 SGHDT, CDR2 YYEEEE. There are 15 residues in the CDR3. The CDR3 loop is CASSLGQLNTGELFF. In DNA form, the CDR3 reads TGTGCCAGCAGTTTGGGACAGCTGAACACCGGGGAGCTGTTTTTT.

The table lists this clone with a few counts. V gene TRBV27 combines with J gene TRBJ2-7; 8 nucleotides line up with TRBD1. The CDR3 consists of 15 residues. Germline V gives CDR1 MNHEY, CDR2 SMNVEV (reference sequence). The V segment lost 4 bases and the J segment 3 bases; nucleotides outside the gene matches: 8. In DNA form, the CDR3 reads TGTGCCAGCAGTTCGCCCGGGACAGGACTCTACGAGCAGTACTTC. This gives the protein CASSSPGTGLYEQYF.

The chain is built from TRBV30 and TRBJ2-3; TRBD2 matches 15 bases. The germline V gene has CDR1 GTSNPN and CDR2 SVGIG (reference sequence). The CDR3 covers 16 residues. V lost 2 bases and J lost 6; bases outside the gene matches: 6. Here the CDR3 DNA reads TGTGCCTGGAGTCGGACTAGCGGGGGGGCCTTGGATACGCAGTATTTT. This encodes CAWSRTSGGALDTQYF.

The chain carries TRBV4-3 and TRBJ2-2, with D tentatively TRBD1 (5 bases). The CDR3 loop spans 17 amino acids. Trimming took 0 bases from V and 6 from J, leaving 17 bases between them. Germline V CDR1 and CDR2: LGHNA, YSLEER. CDR3 in DNA: TGCGCCAGCAGCCAAGATTGGGAAAGGCTAGGGGCCGGGGAGCTGTTTTTT. Translating it yields CASSQDWERLGAGELFF.

This sequence joins TRBV18 and TRBJ2-7, with TRBD1 identical over 7 bases. Trimming cost V 6 bases and J 4 bases; bases outside gene matches: 9. CDR1 is KGHSH, CDR2 LQKENI, per germline. The CDR3 sequence is 14 residues long. The CDR3 loop reads CASSHGGTVYEQYF. The CDR3 coding sequence is TGTGCCAGCTCTCACGGTGGGACAGTTTACGAGCAGTACTTC.

With regard to this clone: Additional DNA sequences in this sample encode the identical CDR3. This chain connects TRBV29-1 to TRBJ2-7, with unresolved D. V was shortened by 4 bases and J by 5 bases, with 6 bases between the two germline ends. In germline, CDR1 is SQVTM, CDR2 ANQGSEA. The CDR3 spans 10 residues. The CDR3 bases are TGCAGCGTTGTGGGTAACGAGCAGTACTTC. As protein: CSVVGNEQYF.

The chain is built from TRBV5-1 and TRBJ2-5, with 12 bases lining up with TRBD2. Per the germline V gene, CDR1 is SGHRS and CDR2 is YFSETQ. The CDR3 runs 17 residues. J lost 0 bases, V lost 2 bases, and 5 bases had no gene match. The CDR3 sequence is CASSLPTSGGYQETQYF. The DNA for the CDR3 is TGCGCCAGCAGCTTACCCACTAGCGGGGGGTACCAAGAGACCCAGTACTTC.

The V and J genes are TRBV2 and TRBJ2-5; a weak D match, TRBD2 (6 bases). Trimming removed 3 bases at V and 3 bases at J, with 14 bases between. The germline V gene encodes CDR1 SNHLY and CDR2 FYNNEI. The CDR3 spans 15 residues. The CDR3 loop is CASSDSGTSKETQYF. In nucleotides, the CDR3 is TGTGCCAGCAGTGACTCCGGGACTTCCAAAGAGACCCAGTACTTC.

The chain recombines TRBV23-1 with TRBJ1-5; a possible D gene is TRBD1 (6 bases). TRBV23-1 is designated an ORF whose function remains uncertain. The CDR3 loop spans 14 amino acids. Trimming took off 3 bases at V and 5 bases at J, with 11 bases between the two ends. The CDR3 nucleotides are TGCGCCAGCAGTCACCCGACAGGTGATCAGCCCCAGCATTTT. Amino acid sequence: CASSHPTGDQPQHF.

This clone has a count of ten or more. The V and J genes are TRBV6-4 and TRBJ2-6, with 8 bases matching TRBD2. Germline CDR1 and CDR2: MRHNA and SNTAGT. Losses at the gene ends were 5 bases for V and 0 bases for J; bases not matched to a gene: 0. The CDR3 length is 15 residues. DNA for the CDR3: TGTGCCAGCAGTCGGGGGGGCTCTGGGGCCAACGTCCTGACTTTC. It specifies CASSRGGSGANVLTF.

The V and J genes are TRBV29-1 and TRBJ1-1; 7 positions match TRBD1. J lost 5 bases, V lost 1 base, and 7 bases had no gene match. The germline gives CDR1 SQVTM, CDR2 ANQGSEA. The CDR3 loop spans 14 amino acids. The chain's CDR3 is CSVEGQGKGTEAFF. CDR3 in DNA: TGCAGCGTTGAAGGACAGGGAAAGGGAACTGAAGCTTTCTTT.

This clone has only a few counts. The chain links TRBV4-1 to TRBJ2-2; 8 nucleotides agree with TRBD1. The CDR3 runs 15 residues. Per germline, CDR1 MGHRA and CDR2 YSYEKL. V shed 4 bases, J shed 6 bases, and the junction held 7 bases outside the gene matches. The CDR3 sequence: CASSPPGGYAGELFF. In DNA form, the CDR3 reads TGCGCCAGCAGCCCCCCAGGGGGCTATGCCGGGGAGCTGTTTTTT.

This chain joins TRBV29-1 and TRBJ2-5; D call uncertain. The V gene lost 4 bases and the J gene lost 2 bases, with 11 bases spanning the gap. The CDR3 totals 13 residues. Germline assignment: CDR1 SQVTM and CDR2 ANQGSEA. CDR3 sequence: CSVVSEDQETQYF. DNA of the CDR3: TGCAGCGTTGTTTCAGAGGATCAAGAGACCCAGTACTTC.

Only one count was recorded for this clone. The CDR3 DNA follows: TGTGCCAGCAGCTTAGACCGGACAGGGAAGAGCCACGAGCAGTACTTC. Its translation: CASSLDRTGKSHEQYF. The V call is TRBV7-6, the J call TRBJ2-7; TRBD1 matches at 8 bases. The CDR3 totals 16 residues. The V segment lost 1 base and the J segment 5 bases; nucleotides outside the gene matches: 10. Germline V gene data show CDR1 as SGHVS and CDR2 as FNYEAQ.

The chain couples TRBV29-1 to TRBJ1-1; D is possibly TRBD1 (6 bases). With 7 bases removed from V and 2 bases from J, the gap between germline ends came to 11 bases. Germline CDR1 reads SQVTM; CDR2 reads ANQGSEA. The CDR3 is 12 residues long. CDR3 DNA sequence: TGCAGCGCAAGGGACACAAACACTGAAGCTTTCTTT. This gives the protein CSARDTNTEAFF.

This clone was counted between two and nine times. The chain recombines TRBV9 with TRBJ1-1; 7 nucleotides align to TRBD1. Per the germline V gene, CDR1 is SGDLS and CDR2 is YYNGEE. V shed 0 bases, J shed 3 bases, and the junction held 2 bases outside the gene matches. The CDR3 is 14 amino acids. The CDR3 DNA is TGTGCCAGCAGCGTAGAGGGGGCCTACACTGAAGCTTTCTTT. Translating it yields CASSVEGAYTEAFF.

The sample holds one count of this clone. The chain combines TRBV10-3 with TRBJ2-5; maybe TRBD1 (5 bases). The CDR3 sequence is 13 residues long. CDR1 is ENHRY, CDR2 SYGVKD, per germline. Trimming left V 6 bases short and J 3 bases short, with 11 bases between. The CDR3 DNA reads as TGTGCCATCAGAGCCGACAGTGAAGAGACCCAGTACTTC. Its translation is CAIRADSEETQYF.

This clone was seen only a few times. This sequence joins TRBV5-4 and TRBJ2-5, with unresolved D. The CDR3 length is 15 residues. Germline CDR1 and CDR2: SGHNT and YYREEE (reference sequence). The ends were cut back, 2 bases at V and 1 base at J, with 12 bases in the middle. The CDR3: CASSLVGLSQETQYF. The CDR3 DNA sequence: TGTGCCAGCAGCTTAGTGGGCCTGAGCCAAGAGACCCAGTACTTC.